This T cell receptor beta chain emerged from a study of OX40 agonist ivuxolimab in advanced cancers. Profiled with immunoSEQ multiplex PCR; TCRdb holds only in-frame clones, not every one. This sample has 75,000 to 100,000 clones; roughly 82% occur once, and the top ten carry roughly 2.7%. Trimming stripped 7 bases from V and 8 bases from J, with 23 bases between. Germline V CDR1 and CDR2: MNHNS, SASEGT. The CDR3 covers 15 residues. Comment on this clone: Its antigen is not identified.

No patient had autoimmune disease or received systemic immunosuppression. Blood got drawn at baseline, again on cycle 4 day 1, and then on cycle 7 day 1. Overall study findings and caveats: Those patients achieving a partial response at 0.1-3.0 mg/kg showed among the lowest clonal expansion.

Sequenced here: CD4+ or CD8+ T cells sorted from blood, sampled in a trial of the OX40 agonist ivuxolimab. The rearrangement uses TRBV6-1 and TRBJ1-2; D uncertain. The clonotype was recovered from an adult with an advanced solid tumor such as melanoma, head and neck, liver or kidney cancer. The CDR3 bases are TGTGCCAGCACTCCGGCCCGGACGGGAGGGAGCGGCTACACCTTC. Encoded protein: CASTPARTGGSGYTF.